The 2 T cell receptor beta chains presented below share a single source sample, sequenced in a study of blood T cell repertoires in COVID-19 (dated by TCRdb to between 2020 and 2021). Receptors were amplified or captured by the immunoSEQ multiplex PCR assay. This is the immuneACCESS table as TCRdb keeps it, with only in-frame sequences that have V and J called. A part of the clones is gone; compared with another copy, unresolved V genes explain less than half, and the rest is unexplained. The sample table contains around 300,000 clones; only one count was recorded for approximately 89% of them. The ten largest make up about 2.7% of the sample. The sample was PBMCs or T cells enriched from blood (not recorded which). The origin of the receptors is a woman between 18 and 30 years old who had recovered from COVID-19.

J is TRBJ2-3 and V is TRBV7-2; D might be TRBD1 (6 bases). Trimming took 1 base from V and 5 from J, leaving 7 bases between them. From germline, CDR1 is SGHTA and CDR2 FQGNSA. This CDR3 region has 13 residues. The CDR3 spells CASSLVGGDTQYF. For the CDR3, the DNA is TGTGCCAGCAGCTTAGTAGGGGGAGATACGCAGTATTTT.

This clone occurred once. The CDR3 DNA reads TGTGCCAGCAGCTTATCTGTGACTAGTTCAGCCTACGAGCAGTACTTC. Its translation is CASSLSVTSSAYEQYF. The chain links TRBV7-2 to TRBJ2-7; D is possibly TRBD2 (6 bases). This CDR3 contains 16 residues. V gave up 2 bases and J gave up 2 bases, with 16 bases separating them. Germline CDR1 is SGHTA and CDR2 is FQGNSA.